The 21 T cell receptor beta chains below come from one sample, sequenced in a study of blood T cell repertoires in COVID-19. Some clones are missing from TCRdb's copy, which holds only in-frame ones; the method was immunoSEQ multiplex PCR. The table includes 400,000 or so clones, around 90% detected once. The sample consisted of peripheral blood. All receptors come from a man aged 18 to 29 with COVID-19, enrolled during active disease.

This rearrangement joins TRBV7-9 to TRBJ1-5; D is possibly TRBD1 (5 bases). V was pared by 5 bases and J by 7 bases, with 12 bases between. Germline CDR1 SEHNR, CDR2 FQNEAQ (reference sequence). The CDR3 has 13 amino acids. CDR3 DNA sequence: TGTGCCAGCAGCCTCGCGGGGGAACAGCCCCAGCATTTT. Its translation is CASSLAGEQPQHF. The complete variable domain, with remaining parts taken from reference TRBV7-9 and TRBJ1-5, reads DTGVSQNPRHKITKRGQNVTFRCDPISEHNRLYWYRQTLGQGPEFLTYFQNEAQLEKSRLLSDRFSAERPKGSFSTLEIQRTEQGDSAMYLCASSLAGEQPQHFGDGTRLSIL.

Worth noting for this clone: A read error may account for a junction end that differs from germline. The chain employs TRBV11-3 and TRBJ2-7; D is ambiguous. Per germline, CDR1 SGHNT and CDR2 YENEEA. The CDR3 runs 13 residues. CDR3 coding DNA: TGTGCCAGCAGCATAGACCCCCTTTTCGAGCAGTACTTC. It yields the protein CASSIDPLFEQYF.

The V gene is TRBV6-5, the J gene TRBJ1-1; D not resolved. This CDR3 region has 13 residues. Germline V gene lookup returns CDR1 MNHEY and CDR2 SVGAGI. V was cut by 3 bases and J by 11 bases, with 16 bases left in between. CDR3 in DNA: TGTGCCAGCAGTTATTCGAGGGCGGGTGCGGCTTTCTTT. As protein: CASSYSRAGAAFF.

The V and J genes are TRBV15 and TRBJ2-3, with 9 bases fitting TRBD2. With V trimmed by 6 bases and J by 2 bases, 6 bases remained unmatched. CDR3 size: 15 residues. Germline CDR1 and CDR2: LNHNV and YYDKDF (reference sequence). CDR3 coding DNA: TGTGCCACCAGATCACCGGGACTAGCCACAGATACGCAGTATTTT. It translates to CATRSPGLATDTQYF.

Here the CDR3 reads CASSFSIGGAFLMNTEAFF. The CDR3, as DNA: TGTGCCAGCAGCTTTTCAATAGGGGGCGCTTTCCTAATGAACACTGAAGCTTTCTTT. The gene calls are TRBV5-4 and TRBJ1-1; 7 bases align to TRBD1. V dropped 2 bases and J dropped 0; count of bases not matched to a gene: 16. The CDR3 sequence is 19 residues long. Germline CDR1 SGHNT, CDR2 YYREEE (reference sequence). Full variable domain (remainder filled in from reference TRBV5-4 and TRBJ1-1): ETGVTQSPTHLIKTRGQQVTLRCSSQSGHNTVSWYQQALGQGPQFIFQYYREEENGRGNFPPRFSGLQFPNYSSELNVNALELDDSALYLCASSFSIGGAFLMNTEAFFGQGTRLTVV.

V and J are TRBV11-2 and TRBJ2-2; possible D gene TRBD2, 6 bases. The germline V gene has CDR1 SGHAT and CDR2 FQNNGV. The V gene lost 0 bases and the J gene lost 5 bases, with 7 bases spanning the gap. The CDR3 contains 14 residues. In DNA, the CDR3 is TGTGCCAGCAGCTTAGACGGGGGAACCGGGGAGCTGTTTTTT. Protein sequence: CASSLDGGTGELFF.

The rearrangement uses TRBV19 and TRBJ2-1; 9 positions agree with TRBD2. CDR3 length: 13 residues. Germline V lookup: CDR1 LNHDA, CDR2 SQIVND (reference sequence). The V segment lost 7 bases and the J segment 9 bases; nucleotides outside the gene matches: 7. The CDR3 spells CASKGSGRGEQFF. CDR3 in DNA: TGTGCCAGTAAGGGTAGCGGGAGAGGTGAGCAGTTCTTC.

CDR3 sequence (DNA): TGTGCCAGCAGCTTAGCCGGGGGGGTAGACAATGAGCAGTTCTTC. This sequence encodes CASSLAGGVDNEQFF. The chain recombines TRBV11-3 with TRBJ2-1; 8 bases are a match to TRBD2. The V gene's germline CDR1 is SGHNT and CDR2 YENEEA. The CDR3 is 15 residues long. After removal of 1 base from V and 5 bases from J, the junction contained 4 bases not matched to a gene. Drawing the rest from reference TRBV11-3 and TRBJ2-1, the complete variable domain is EAGVVQSPRYKIIEKKQPVAFWCNPISGHNTLYWYLQNLGQGPELLIRYENEEAVDDSQLPKDRFSAERLKGVDSTLKIQPAELGDSAVYLCASSLAGGVDNEQFFGPGTRLTVL.

The rearrangement links TRBV7-3 to TRBJ2-1; 9 bases map to TRBD1. The CDR3 has 16 amino acids. The junction had 8 bases not matched to a gene; V was cut back by 5 bases and J by 3 bases. The germline V gene has CDR1 SGHTA and CDR2 FQGTGA. CDR3 DNA: TGTGCCAGCAGCCCGAGAACAGGGGGCGGCTACAATGAGCAGTTCTTC. Amino acid sequence: CASSPRTGGGYNEQFF.

The rearrangement links TRBV30 to TRBJ1-2, with D possibly TRBD1 on 6 matching bases. The CDR3 spans 13 residues. V lost 2 bases and J lost 5, with 12 bases in between. Germline V gene sequence: CDR1 GTSNPN, CDR2 SVGIG (reference sequence). The CDR3, as DNA: TGTGCCTGGAGTCCAGGGGAAGTATATGGCTACACCTTC. The encoded protein is CAWSPGEVYGYTF.

The chain carries TRBV27 and TRBJ2-7; weak D call: TRBD1 (5 bases). Germline CDR1 and CDR2: MNHEY and SMNVEV (reference sequence). V lost 4 bases, J lost 1 base, and 11 bases lay in between. The CDR3 has 14 residues. This CDR3 reads CASSSSRQSYEQYF. The CDR3 DNA reads as TGTGCCAGCAGTTCGTCCAGACAGTCCTACGAGCAGTACTTC.

The chain combines TRBV29-1 with TRBJ2-2; TRBD1 agrees at 7 bases. The CDR3 runs to 13 residues. V dropped 6 bases and J dropped 5; count of bases not matched to a gene: 6. The germline V gene has CDR1 SQVTM and CDR2 ANQGSEA. Here the CDR3 DNA reads TGCAGCGTCGGGACAGCCGGTACCGGGGAGCTGTTTTTT. It encodes CSVGTAGTGELFF.

The rearrangement links TRBV5-4 to TRBJ1-1; no firm D call. This CDR3 has 12 residues. Trimming took 6 bases from V and 2 from J, leaving 8 bases between them. Germline CDR1 is SGHNT and CDR2 is YYREEE (reference sequence). The CDR3 spells CASTGINTEAFF. The CDR3 nucleotides are TGTGCCAGCACGGGAATAAACACTGAAGCTTTCTTT.

V usage is TRBV7-8 and J usage is TRBJ2-7, with 14 bases aligning to TRBD2. With V trimmed by 0 bases and J by 7 bases, 5 bases remained unmatched. The V gene's germline CDR1 is SGHVS and CDR2 FQNEAQ. The CDR3 sequence is 16 residues long. CDR3 in DNA: TGTGCCAGCAGCTTAGCGGGACTAGCGGGAGCAGGGGAGCAGTACTTC. Amino acids: CASSLAGLAGAGEQYF.

The chain has TRBV5-1 and TRBJ2-7; 11 nucleotides align to TRBD2. The V gene's germline CDR1 is SGHRS and CDR2 YFSETQ. The CDR3 is made up of 17 amino acids. The V segment lost 5 bases and the J segment 1 base; nucleotides outside the gene matches: 11. The DNA for the CDR3 is TGCGCCAGCAGGGGGGCTAGCGGGAGGTACCTTTCCTACGAGCAGTACTTC. This gives the protein CASRGASGRYLSYEQYF.

This clone was seen just once. This chain links TRBV4-1 with TRBJ1-2; 7 bases are shared with TRBD1. Germline CDR1 and CDR2: MGHRA and YSYEKL. After removal of 0 bases from V and 1 base from J, the junction contained 11 bases not matched to a gene. The length of the CDR3 is 18 residues. The CDR3, as DNA: TGCGCCAGCAGCCAAGATTCGGGACAGATCTTTTTTAACTATGGCTACACCTTC. Its protein product is CASSQDSGQIFFNYGYTF.

This chain connects TRBV7-6 to TRBJ2-1; 7 positions match TRBD2. The CDR3 runs to 13 residues. Germline values: CDR1 SGHVS, CDR2 FNYEAQ. J was trimmed by 9 bases and V by 1 base; bases with no gene match: 3. Written as DNA, the CDR3 is TGTGCCAGCAGCTTAGTTCGGGAGGCTGAGCAGTTCTTC. Translation gives CASSLVREAEQFF.

The chain has TRBV25-1 and TRBJ1-2; D might be TRBD1 (6 bases). CDR1 and CDR2 from the germline V gene are MGHDK and SYGVNS. The CDR3 has 12 residues. The V and J ends lost 3 bases and 4 bases respectively, with 6 bases between them. DNA of the CDR3: TGTGCCAGCAGTGAGGGGGCCTATGGCTACACCTTC. Its protein is CASSEGAYGYTF.

The chain uses TRBV5-1 and TRBJ1-4, with D unclear. Trimming cost V 1 base and J 1 base, with 5 bases left between them. The CDR3 extends over 14 amino acids. CDR1 and CDR2 from the germline V gene are SGHRS and YFSETQ. In DNA, the CDR3 is TGCGCCAGCAGCTTGTACGGAACTAATGAAAAACTGTTTTTT. Translated: CASSLYGTNEKLFF. Complete variable domain (other parts from reference TRBV5-1 and TRBJ1-4): KAGVTQTPRYLIKTRGQQVTLSCSPISGHRSVSWYQQTPGQGLQFLFEYFSETQRNKGNFPGRFSGRQFSNSRSEMNVSTLELGDSALYLCASSLYGTNEKLFFGSGTQLSVL.

This chain joins TRBV15 and TRBJ1-2; no clear D. Germline lookup yields CDR1 LNHNV and CDR2 YYDKDF (reference sequence). The CDR3 length is 15 residues. V was shortened by 0 bases and J by 4 bases, with 12 bases between the two germline ends. In DNA, the CDR3 is TGTGCCACCAGCAGAGATCTGGCGGCTATCTATGGCTACACCTTC. Amino acids: CATSRDLAAIYGYTF.

The CDR3 loop reads CASGLSGDYEQYF. CDR3 DNA sequence: TGTGCCAGCGGACTATCGGGGGACTACGAGCAGTACTTC. This sequence joins TRBV19 and TRBJ2-7, with a weak D call TRBD2 (6 bases). CDR3 length: 13 amino acids. Trimming took 9 bases from V and 3 from J, leaving 15 bases between them. Germline V gene sequence: CDR1 LNHDA, CDR2 SQIVND (reference sequence).